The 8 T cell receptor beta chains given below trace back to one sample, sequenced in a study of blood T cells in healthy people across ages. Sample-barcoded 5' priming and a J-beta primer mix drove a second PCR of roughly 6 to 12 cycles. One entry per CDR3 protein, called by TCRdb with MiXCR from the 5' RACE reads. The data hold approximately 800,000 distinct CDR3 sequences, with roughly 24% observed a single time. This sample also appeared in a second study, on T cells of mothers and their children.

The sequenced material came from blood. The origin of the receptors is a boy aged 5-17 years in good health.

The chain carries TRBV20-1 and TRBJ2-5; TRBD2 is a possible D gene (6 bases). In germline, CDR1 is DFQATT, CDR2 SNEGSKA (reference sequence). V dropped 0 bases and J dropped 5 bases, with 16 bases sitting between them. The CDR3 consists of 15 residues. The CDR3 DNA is TGCAGTGCTAGAGATGGGACTGATGAGGGGGAGACCCAGTACTTC. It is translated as CSARDGTDEGETQYF.

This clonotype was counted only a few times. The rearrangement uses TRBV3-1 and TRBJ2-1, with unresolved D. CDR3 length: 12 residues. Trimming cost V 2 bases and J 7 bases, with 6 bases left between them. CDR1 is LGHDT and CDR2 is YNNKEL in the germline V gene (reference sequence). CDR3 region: CASSQSQNEQFF. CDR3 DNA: TGTGCCAGCAGCCAATCACAGAATGAGCAGTTCTTC.

Here the CDR3 reads CSARDPQNQPQHF. The CDR3 DNA sequence: TGCAGTGCTAGAGACCCACAGAATCAGCCCCAGCATTTT. This rearrangement joins TRBV20-1 to TRBJ1-5; D is ambiguous. V was shortened by 0 bases and J by 4 bases, with 7 bases between the two germline ends. The CDR3 has 13 amino acids. The germline V gene encodes CDR1 DFQATT and CDR2 SNEGSKA (reference sequence).

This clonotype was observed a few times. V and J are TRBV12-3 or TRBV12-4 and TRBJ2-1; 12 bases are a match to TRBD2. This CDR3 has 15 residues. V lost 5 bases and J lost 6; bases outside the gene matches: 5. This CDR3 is CASSVRTSGANEQFF. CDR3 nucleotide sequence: TGTGCCAGCAGTGTACGGACTAGCGGGGCCAATGAGCAGTTCTTC.

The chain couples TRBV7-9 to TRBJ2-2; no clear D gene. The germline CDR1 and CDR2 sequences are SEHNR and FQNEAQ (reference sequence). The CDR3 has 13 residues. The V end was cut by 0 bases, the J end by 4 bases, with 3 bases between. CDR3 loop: CASSLAITGELFF. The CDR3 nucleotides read TGTGCCAGCAGCTTAGCGATCACCGGGGAGCTGTTTTTT.

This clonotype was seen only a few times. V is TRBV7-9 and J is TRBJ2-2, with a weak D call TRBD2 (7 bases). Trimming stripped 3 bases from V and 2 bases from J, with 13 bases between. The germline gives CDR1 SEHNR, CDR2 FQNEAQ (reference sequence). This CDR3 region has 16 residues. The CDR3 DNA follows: TGTGCCAGCAGCTTGAGGCGGGGGCCCAACACCGGGGAGCTGTTTTTT. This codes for CASSLRRGPNTGELFF.

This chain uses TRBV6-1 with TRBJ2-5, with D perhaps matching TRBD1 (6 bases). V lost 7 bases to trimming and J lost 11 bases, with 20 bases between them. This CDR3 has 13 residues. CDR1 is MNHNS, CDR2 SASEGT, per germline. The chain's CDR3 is CASITLTGLRQYF. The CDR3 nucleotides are TGTGCCAGCATTACCCTGACAGGCTTAAGGCAGTACTTC.

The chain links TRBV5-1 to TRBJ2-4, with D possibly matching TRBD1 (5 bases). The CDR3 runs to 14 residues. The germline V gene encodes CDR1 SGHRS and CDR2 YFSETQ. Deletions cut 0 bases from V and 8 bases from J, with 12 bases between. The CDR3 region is CASSLEAGPDIQYF. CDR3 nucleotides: TGCGCCAGCAGCTTGGAGGCAGGGCCTGACATTCAGTACTTC.